These 10 T cell receptor beta chains originate from one sample sequenced in a study of T cell responses to AZD1222 COVID-19 vaccine. The data were produced by immunoSEQ multiplex PCR, yet TCRdb's version contains in-frame clones alone and is incomplete. In the table there are some 180,000 clones, 92% of which are singletons. Sequences were derived from peripheral blood, sampled 28 days after the second AZD1222 dose. The source is an adult who received the AZD1222 COVID-19 vaccine.

The rearrangement uses TRBV6-5 and TRBJ2-3, with 8 bases matching TRBD2. Germline V gives CDR1 MNHEY, CDR2 SVGAGI. The CDR3 has 15 residues. J lost 5 bases, V lost 2 bases, and 6 bases had no gene match. CDR3: CASSYPPGGLDTQYF. The CDR3 DNA is TGTGCCAGCAGTTACCCCCCGGGGGGGTTAGATACGCAGTATTTT.

This chain uses TRBV3-1 (or the pseudogene TRBV3-2) with TRBJ1-1; D is unclear. The CDR3 extends over 13 amino acids. CDR1 is LGHDT and CDR2 is YNNKEL in the germline V gene (reference sequence). V lost 1 base to trimming and J lost 1 base, with 4 bases between them. The CDR3 DNA is TGTGCCAGCAGCCAAGCAGGGAACACTGAAGCTTTCTTT. It specifies CASSQAGNTEAFF.

V usage is TRBV4-3 and J usage is TRBJ1-2; a weak D match, TRBD1 (5 bases). V dropped 0 bases and J dropped 4 bases, with 9 bases sitting between them. CDR1 and CDR2 from the germline V gene are LGHNA and YSLEER. This CDR3 contains 14 residues. CDR3 loop: CASSQETGPYGYTF. Written as DNA, the CDR3 is TGCGCCAGCAGCCAAGAAACGGGACCCTATGGCTACACCTTC.

This rearrangement joins TRBV2 to TRBJ2-1; 11 bases agree with TRBD2. Trimming cost V 10 bases and J 0 bases; bases outside gene matches: 11. The CDR3 totals 17 residues. Germline values: CDR1 SNHLY, CDR2 FYNNEI. CDR3 protein: CATPLTSGASSYNEQFF. CDR3 DNA sequence: TGTGCCACCCCCCTGACTAGCGGGGCTAGCTCCTACAATGAGCAGTTCTTC. The full variable domain, in which reference TRBV2 and TRBJ2-1 provide the parts outside the CDR3, is EPEVTQTPSHQVTQMGQEVILRCVPISNHLYFYWYRQILGQKVEFLVSFYNNEISEKSEIFDDQFSVERPDGSNFTLKIRSTKLEDSAMYFCATPLTSGASSYNEQFFGPGTRLTVL.

The CDR3 loop is CASSQDPTSYGYTF. The CDR3 coding sequence is TGCGCCAGCAGCCAAGATCCGACCTCCTATGGCTACACCTTC. The V call is TRBV4-3, the J call TRBJ1-2; no definite D call. This CDR3 region has 14 residues. V lost 0 bases, J lost 4 bases, and 9 bases lay in between. Looked up from germline, CDR1 is LGHNA and CDR2 is YSLEER.

The chain joins TRBV4-1 to TRBJ2-4; the D gene is possibly TRBD2 (5 bases). CDR3 length: 16 residues. Germline V lookup: CDR1 MGHRA, CDR2 YSYEKL. V was shortened by 5 bases and J by 0 bases, with 14 bases between the two germline ends. This CDR3 reads CASSSRAALAKNIQYF. The DNA for the CDR3 is TGCGCCAGCAGCAGTAGAGCGGCCTTAGCCAAAAACATTCAGTACTTC.

The chain combines TRBV7-3 with TRBJ2-1, with 8 bases aligning to TRBD2. J was trimmed by 3 bases and V by 3 bases; bases with no gene match: 4. This CDR3 region has 15 residues. The germline CDR1 and CDR2 sequences are SGHTA and FQGTGA. The CDR3 loop reads CASSFRGGDYNEQFF. CDR3 DNA sequence: TGTGCCAGCAGCTTCCGGGGGGGCGACTACAATGAGCAGTTCTTC.

To note about this clone: Different DNA sequences within this sample yield the same CDR3. The chain is built from TRBV30 and TRBJ2-1; D unresolved. Germline V gene lookup returns CDR1 GTSNPN and CDR2 SVGIG (reference sequence). The CDR3 has 11 amino acids. Trimming took off 2 bases at V and 2 bases at J, with 1 base between the two ends. The CDR3 here is CAWSPYNEQFF. In DNA, the CDR3 is TGTGCCTGGAGTCCCTACAATGAGCAGTTCTTC. Variable domain in full (rest from reference TRBV30 and TRBJ2-1): SQTIHQWPATLVQPVGSPLSLECTVEGTSNPNLYWYRQAAGRGLQLLFYSVGIGQISSEVPQNLSASRPQDRQFILSSKKLLLSDSGFYLCAWSPYNEQFFGPGTRLTVL.

The chain carries TRBV12-3 or TRBV12-4 and TRBJ1-5; D remains unclear. Trimming removed 3 bases at V and 6 bases at J, with 9 bases between. CDR3 length: 13 residues. The CDR3 DNA sequence: TGTGCCAGCAGTTTTTCAGTAGGTCAGCCCCAGCATTTT. Amino acids: CASSFSVGQPQHF.

The rearrangement uses TRBV30 and TRBJ2-5; 13 bases are shared with TRBD2. The CDR3 covers 17 residues. Per germline, CDR1 GTSNPN and CDR2 SVGIG (reference sequence). The junction had 10 bases not matched to a gene; V was cut back by 2 bases and J by 4 bases. CDR3 DNA: TGTGCCTGGAGTCCGGGGACTAGCGGGATTATGGGAGAGACCCAGTACTTC. Protein: CAWSPGTSGIMGETQYF. Complete variable domain (other parts from reference TRBV30 and TRBJ2-5): SQTIHQWPATLVQPVGSPLSLECTVEGTSNPNLYWYRQAAGRGLQLLFYSVGIGQISSEVPQNLSASRPQDRQFILSSKKLLLSDSGFYLCAWSPGTSGIMGETQYFGPGTRLLVL.